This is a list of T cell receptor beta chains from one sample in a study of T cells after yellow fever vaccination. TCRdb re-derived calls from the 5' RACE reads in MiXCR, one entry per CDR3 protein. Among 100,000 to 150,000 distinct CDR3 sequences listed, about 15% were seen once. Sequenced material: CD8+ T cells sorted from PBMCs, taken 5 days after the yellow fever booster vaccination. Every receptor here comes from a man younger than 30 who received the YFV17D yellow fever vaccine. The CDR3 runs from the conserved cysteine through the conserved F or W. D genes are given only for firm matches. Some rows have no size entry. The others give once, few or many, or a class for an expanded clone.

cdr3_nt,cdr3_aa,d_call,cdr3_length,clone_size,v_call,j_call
TGTGCCAGCAGTCCGGGGAGCCCCAACTATGGCTACACCTTC,CASSPGSPNYGYTF,NA,14,few,TRBV6-5,TRBJ1-2
TGTGCCAGCAGCTTAGACAGGGCTCAGCCCCAGCATTTT,CASSLDRAQPQHF,NA,13,many,TRBV13,TRBJ1-5
TGTGCCAGCAGCCCCCGGCCCAATGAGCAGTTCTTC,CASSPRPNEQFF,NA,12,NA,TRBV7-9,TRBJ2-1
TGTGCCAGCAGCGTAGGGGGAGGAAATGAGCAGTTCTTC,CASSVGGGNEQFF,NA,13,NA,TRBV9,TRBJ2-1
TGCGCCAGCAGCTTGGTCAGGGGTACGGCAGATACGCAGTATTTT,CASSLVRGTADTQYF,NA,15,NA,TRBV5-1,TRBJ2-3
TGTGCCAGCAGCGTAGGTGGGGGGTCCTATGGCTACACCTTC,CASSVGGGSYGYTF,NA,14,NA,TRBV9,TRBJ1-2
TGTGCCAGCAGTCCGCGGACAGGTAATCAGCCCCAGCATTTT,CASSPRTGNQPQHF,TRBD1,14,few,TRBV12-3/TRBV12-4,TRBJ1-5
TGTGCCAGCAGCCAAGGGGACTTTTCGGAGAACACTGAAGCTTTCTTT,CASSQGDFSENTEAFF,NA,16,NA,TRBV4-2,TRBJ1-1
TGTGCCAGCAGTTTGACAGGGTACTCCTACGAGCAGTACTTC,CASSLTGYSYEQYF,TRBD1,14,NA,TRBV6-6,TRBJ2-7
TGCGCCAGCAGCCCCCCCGCTAGCCGCGAGCAGTACTTC,CASSPPASREQYF,NA,13,NA,TRBV4-1,TRBJ2-7
TGCAGTGCTAGAGGGGGACAGGGGGCTCCTGAAGCTTTCTTT,CSARGGQGAPEAFF,TRBD1,14,few,TRBV20-1,TRBJ1-1
TGTGCCAGCAGCTTAGAGTCGGGCCAGGGAATCTACCACGGACAGGACAGTTGGAACACTGAAGCTTTCTTT,CASSLESGQGIYHGQDSWNTEAFF,TRBD1,24,NA,TRBV7-9,TRBJ1-1
TGCAGTGCTACGGGAGCTCGCTCCACAGATACGCAGTATTTT,CSATGARSTDTQYF,NA,14,NA,TRBV20-1,TRBJ2-3
TGTGCCAGCAGCCAAGTGGGGGTCAGATGGGGGGCTTTCTTT,CASSQVGVRWGAFF,NA,14,NA,TRBV3-1,TRBJ1-1
TGTGCCACCAGTGCGGGTTCCTACAATGAGCAGTTCTTC,CATSAGSYNEQFF,NA,13,NA,TRBV24-1,TRBJ2-1
TGTGCCAGCAGCGGGGGACATCAAGAGACCCAGTACTTC,CASSGGHQETQYF,NA,13,NA,TRBV5-4,TRBJ2-5
TGTGCCAGCAGCCCCGGGACAGCCGGTTATACCCTCCACTTT,CASSPGTAGYTLHF,TRBD1,14,few,TRBV6-5,TRBJ1-6
TGTGCCAGCAGTCCCGAGCCGTCAGGGTTGGGGACTGAAGCTTTCTTT,CASSPEPSGLGTEAFF,NA,16,few,TRBV27,TRBJ1-1
TGTGCCAGCAGCATCCTCTCGGGCAGGGACGCTCTTGGCTACACCTTC,CASSILSGRDALGYTF,NA,16,NA,TRBV7-9,TRBJ1-2
TGCGCCAGCAGCTACCGGACAGGGAACACCGGGGAGCTGTTTTTT,CASSYRTGNTGELFF,TRBD1,15,few,TRBV4-1,TRBJ2-2